This entry lists 13 T cell receptor beta chains sequenced from one sample in a study of blood T cells in healthy people across ages. Next came a second PCR, run for about 7 to 11 cycles, which used a sample-barcoded 5' primer along with a J-beta primer mix. MiXCR was run by TCRdb on the 5' RACE reads, yielding one entry per CDR3 protein. The data contain some 860,000 distinct CDR3 sequences, about 61% of them seen just once; the ten biggest clones take up approximately 24%. Sequencing was done on a sample of blood. All receptors derive from a man aged 35-49 years in good health.

This clonotype was detected many times. The chain uses TRBV20-1 and TRBJ2-7; D gene ambiguous. Germline lookup yields CDR1 DFQATT and CDR2 SNEGSKA (reference sequence). V lost 1 base, J lost 0 bases, and 4 bases lay in between. The CDR3 has 12 amino acids. CDR3 nucleotides: TGCAGTGCTAGAGGGGGCTCCTACGAGCAGTACTTC. Translated: CSARGGSYEQYF.

The chain combines TRBV20-1 with TRBJ2-7; 14 bases match TRBD2. Per the germline V gene, CDR1 is DFQATT and CDR2 is SNEGSKA (reference sequence). J lost 6 bases, V lost 4 bases, and 14 bases had no gene match. The CDR3 contains 17 residues. The CDR3: CSATPGLAGVAGLEQYF. The DNA for the CDR3 is TGCAGTGCTACACCGGGACTAGCGGGAGTTGCGGGGCTCGAGCAGTACTTC.

The chain couples TRBV20-1 to TRBJ2-7; perhaps TRBD2 as D (6 bases). With 5 bases removed from V and 2 bases from J, the gap between germline ends came to 16 bases. Germline V gene sequence: CDR1 DFQATT, CDR2 SNEGSKA (reference sequence). This CDR3 is built from 14 residues. The CDR3 protein is CSAQSGTGAYEQYF. The DNA of the CDR3 is TGCAGTGCTCAATCCGGGACTGGCGCCTACGAGCAGTACTTC.

The V gene is TRBV5-6, the J gene TRBJ1-4; tentatively, D is TRBD1 (6 bases). Per germline, CDR1 SGHDT and CDR2 YYEEEE. The length of the CDR3 is 16 residues. V was shortened by 6 bases and J by 1 base, with 16 bases between the two germline ends. The DNA for the CDR3 is TGTGCCAGCACCCCGTATGGGGGGCGAACTAATGAAAAACTGTTTTTT. This gives the protein CASTPYGGRTNEKLFF.

In regard to this clonotype: This may come from a read error, since a much larger clone is one base off. The chain joins TRBV7-2 to TRBJ2-1, with 8 bases aligning to TRBD2. J lost 8 bases, V lost 4 bases, and 4 bases had no gene match. The CDR3 sequence is 13 residues long. The germline V gene has CDR1 SGHTA and CDR2 FQGNSA. CDR3 sequence reads: CASSSGRAHEQFF. The CDR3 region has the DNA TGTGCCAGCAGCTCCGGGAGGGCCCATGAGCAGTTCTTC. The whole variable domain, remainder taken from reference TRBV7-2 and TRBJ2-1, is GAGVSQSPSNKVTEKGKDVELRCDPISGHTALYWYRQSLGQGLEFLIYFQGNSAPDKSGLPSDRFSAERTGGSVSTLTIQRTQQEDSAVYLCASSSGRAHEQFFGPGTRLTVL.

J is TRBJ2-3 and V is TRBV6-5; D unresolved. The length of the CDR3 is 15 residues. Germline assignment: CDR1 MNHEY and CDR2 SVGAGI. Trimming stripped 9 bases from V and 3 bases from J, with 19 bases between. In DNA form, the CDR3 reads TGTGCCAGACAATCCATTCCGAGCCAGACAGATACGCAGTATTTT. Translation gives CARQSIPSQTDTQYF.

The rearrangement joins TRBV18 to TRBJ2-3; D may be TRBD2 (6 bases). Germline lookup yields CDR1 KGHSH and CDR2 LQKENI. V was pared by 6 bases and J by 6 bases, with 16 bases between. The CDR3 is made up of 14 amino acids. In nucleotides, the CDR3 is TGTGCCAGCTCGCCCACCGGGGGTATGGATACGCAGTATTTT. Encoded protein: CASSPTGGMDTQYF.

The chain employs TRBV5-1 and TRBJ2-3; D perhaps matches TRBD1 (6 bases). This CDR3 is built from 17 residues. CDR1 is SGHRS, CDR2 YFSETQ, per germline. The V and J ends lost 0 bases and 0 bases respectively, with 14 bases between them. The CDR3 reads CASSLVYRDTSTDTQYF. The CDR3 nucleotides read TGCGCCAGCAGCTTGGTATACCGGGACACCAGCACAGATACGCAGTATTTT.

The gene calls are TRBV27 and TRBJ2-4; 9 bases agree with TRBD1. TRBJ2-7 matches the DNA end more closely, so the J call is doubtful. Germline lookup yields CDR1 MNHEY and CDR2 SMNVEV (reference sequence). The CDR3 is 16 amino acids. CDR3 nucleotides: TGTGCCAGCAGCCCCCCCGGGACAGGGTCCCCCTACGAGCAGTACTTC. The encoded protein is CASSPPGTGSPYEQYF.

The chain uses TRBV2 and TRBJ2-4, with D possibly TRBD2 on 5 matching bases. CDR3 length equals 11 residues. Germline-derived CDR1 and CDR2 are SNHLY and FYNNEI. V was pared by 7 bases and J by 13 bases, with 14 bases between. This CDR3 is CASTGAWEQYF. The CDR3 region has the DNA TGTGCCAGCACTGGAGCCTGGGAGCAGTACTTC.

The rearrangement joins TRBV20-1 to TRBJ2-3; D is unclear. V lost 0 bases to trimming and J lost 0 bases, with 10 bases between them. Germline-derived CDR1 and CDR2 are DFQATT and SNEGSKA (reference sequence). The CDR3 runs 15 residues. The CDR3 DNA sequence: TGCAGTGCTAGAGATTGGGAACGTAGCACAGATACGCAGTATTTT. Translated: CSARDWERSTDTQYF.

This clonotype was seen a handful of times. V gene TRBV29-1 combines with J gene TRBJ2-1; TRBD1 might be the D (6 bases). The CDR3 spans 13 residues. Germline V CDR1 and CDR2: SQVTM, ANQGSEA. Trimming took 8 bases from V and 0 from J, leaving 11 bases between them. CDR3 residues: CSTGTVSYNEQFF. CDR3 bases: TGCAGCACAGGGACCGTCTCCTACAATGAGCAGTTCTTC.

J is TRBJ1-5 and V is TRBV20-1, with D perhaps matching TRBD1 (6 bases). Trimming pared 3 bases from V and 1 base from J, leaving 10 bases between. This CDR3 has 14 amino acids. CDR1 and CDR2 (germline): DFQATT, SNEGSKA (reference sequence). CDR3 protein: CSASTGMSNQPQHF. CDR3 coding DNA: TGCAGTGCTAGTACAGGGATGAGCAATCAGCCCCAGCATTTT.